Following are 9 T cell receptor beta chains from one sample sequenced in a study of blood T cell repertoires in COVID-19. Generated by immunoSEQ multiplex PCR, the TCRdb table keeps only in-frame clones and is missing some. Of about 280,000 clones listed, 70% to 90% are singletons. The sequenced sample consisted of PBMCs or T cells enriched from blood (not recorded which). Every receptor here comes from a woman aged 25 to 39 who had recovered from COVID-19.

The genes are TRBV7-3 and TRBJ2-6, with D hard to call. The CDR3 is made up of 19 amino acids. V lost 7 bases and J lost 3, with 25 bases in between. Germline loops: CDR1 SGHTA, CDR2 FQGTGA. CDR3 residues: CASTHPSRKVTNGANVLTF. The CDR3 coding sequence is TGTGCCAGCACCCATCCATCGAGGAAAGTCACGAATGGGGCCAACGTCCTGACTTTC. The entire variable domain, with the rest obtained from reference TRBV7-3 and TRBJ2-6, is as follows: GAGVSQTPSNKVTEKGKYVELRCDPISGHTALYWYRQSLGQGPEFLIYFQGTGAADDSGLPNDRFFAVRPEGSVSTLKIQRTERGDSAVYLCASTHPSRKVTNGANVLTFGAGSRLTVL.

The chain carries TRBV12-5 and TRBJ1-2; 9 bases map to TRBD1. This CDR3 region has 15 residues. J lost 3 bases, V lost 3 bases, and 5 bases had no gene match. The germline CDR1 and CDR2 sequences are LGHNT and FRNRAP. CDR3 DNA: TGTGCTAGTGGTTTAGGACAGGGGCGAGACTATGGCTACACCTTC. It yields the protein CASGLGQGRDYGYTF.

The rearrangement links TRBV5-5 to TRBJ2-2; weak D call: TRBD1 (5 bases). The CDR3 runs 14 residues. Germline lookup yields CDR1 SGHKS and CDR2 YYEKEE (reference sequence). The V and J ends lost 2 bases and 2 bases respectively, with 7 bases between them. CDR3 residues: CASSLGVNTGELFF. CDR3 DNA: TGTGCCAGCAGCTTAGGGGTTAACACCGGGGAGCTGTTTTTT.

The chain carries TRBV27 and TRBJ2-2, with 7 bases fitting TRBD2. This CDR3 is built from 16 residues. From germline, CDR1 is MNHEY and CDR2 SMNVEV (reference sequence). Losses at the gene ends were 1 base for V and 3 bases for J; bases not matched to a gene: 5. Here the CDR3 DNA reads TGTGCCAGCAGTTTATTGGCTAGCGGATACACCGGGGAGCTGTTTTTT. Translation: CASSLLASGYTGELFF.

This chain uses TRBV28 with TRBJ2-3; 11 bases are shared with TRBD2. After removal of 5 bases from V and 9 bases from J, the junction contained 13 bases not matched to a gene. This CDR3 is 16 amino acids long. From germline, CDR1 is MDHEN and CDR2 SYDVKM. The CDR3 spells CASSEGLAATPLTQYF. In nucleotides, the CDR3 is TGTGCCAGCAGTGAGGGACTAGCGGCAACACCCTTAACGCAGTATTTT.

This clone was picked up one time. The CDR3 loop reads CASSRDRGVAFF. The CDR3 region has the DNA TGTGCCAGCAGCCGGGACAGGGGTGTAGCTTTCTTT. This chain uses TRBV28 with TRBJ1-1; the match to TRBD1 covers 10 bases. Trimming cost V 6 bases and J 10 bases; bases outside gene matches: 5. The CDR3 extends over 12 amino acids. Germline V gene data show CDR1 as MDHEN and CDR2 as SYDVKM.

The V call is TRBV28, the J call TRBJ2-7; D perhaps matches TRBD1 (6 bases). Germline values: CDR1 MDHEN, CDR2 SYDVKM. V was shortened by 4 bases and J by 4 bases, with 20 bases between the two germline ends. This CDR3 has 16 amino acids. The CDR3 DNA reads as TGTGCCAGCAGTTCCCCCCCATTGGGGGCTACATACGAGCAGTACTTC. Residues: CASSSPPLGATYEQYF.

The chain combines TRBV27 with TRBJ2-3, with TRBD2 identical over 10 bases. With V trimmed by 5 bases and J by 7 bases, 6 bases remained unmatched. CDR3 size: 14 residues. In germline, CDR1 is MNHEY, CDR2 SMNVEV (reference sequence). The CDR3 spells CASSIAGGRNTQYF. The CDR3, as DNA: TGTGCCAGCAGTATAGCGGGGGGTCGGAATACGCAGTATTTT.

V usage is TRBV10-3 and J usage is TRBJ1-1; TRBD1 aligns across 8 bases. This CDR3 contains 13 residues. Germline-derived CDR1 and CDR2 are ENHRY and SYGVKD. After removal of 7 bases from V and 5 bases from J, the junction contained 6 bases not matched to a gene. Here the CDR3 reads CAITGQGETEAFF. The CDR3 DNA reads TGTGCCATCACTGGACAGGGAGAGACTGAAGCTTTCTTT.